This T cell receptor beta chain appears in the sequencing data of a study of response to subunit inactivated influenza vaccine. TCRdb called the RT-PCR reads again in MiXCR, with one record for every CDR3 protein. The sample has about 190,000 distinct CDR3 sequences, approximately 15% seen once. This clonotype has ten or more counts. The CDR3 has 12 amino acids. Germline CDR1 MDHEN, CDR2 SYDVKM. The V end lost 3 bases, the J end lost 8 bases, and 8 bases lay between the germline ends. This receptor was obtained from a man aged 50 to 60 who received an inactivated influenza vaccine. This chain links TRBV28 with TRBJ2-1; unclear D gene. The sample was CD8+ T cells sorted from PBMCs, taken 4 to 6 days after vaccination. The CDR3 DNA follows: TGTGCCAGCAGTTTTTCCGGGTATGAGCAGTTCTTC. Protein product: CASSFSGYEQFF.